This passage covers 27 T cell receptor beta chains from one sample sequenced in a study of blood T cell repertoires in COVID-19. The repertoire was sequenced with immunoSEQ multiplex PCR; TCRdb's copy has only in-frame clones and lacks some. Among a few hundred thousand clones listed, around 86% were seen once. The sample was PBMCs or T cells enriched from blood (not recorded which). These receptors were obtained from a woman in her forties or fifties who had recovered from COVID-19.

This sequence joins TRBV6-4 and TRBJ1-1; maybe TRBD1 (5 bases). Germline CDR1 is MRHNA and CDR2 is SNTAGT. The length of the CDR3 is 13 residues. V lost 9 bases to trimming and J lost 1 base, with 12 bases between them. For the CDR3, the DNA is TGTGCCAGGAAGGCAGGGCCGAACACTGAAGCTTTCTTT. Amino acid sequence: CARKAGPNTEAFF.

The genes are TRBV6-1 and TRBJ1-2; no clear D. V lost 3 bases and J lost 4, with 12 bases in between. There are 14 residues in the CDR3. CDR1 and CDR2 from the germline V gene are MNHNS and SASEGT. The CDR3 is CASSDRIPSYGYTF. The CDR3 DNA reads as TGTGCCAGCAGTGACCGTATCCCGAGCTATGGCTACACCTTC.

The CDR3 nucleotides read TGTGCCAGCAGCCCCGGACACACCACCTCCTACAATGAGCAGTTCTTC. Protein sequence: CASSPGHTTSYNEQFF. The J gene is TRBJ2-1, the V gene TRBV7-9; D possibly corresponds to TRBD1 (5 bases). The length of the CDR3 is 16 residues. V was trimmed by 5 bases and J by 0 bases, leaving 14 bases between them. The V gene's germline CDR1 is SEHNR and CDR2 FQNEAQ (reference sequence).

The J gene is TRBJ2-1, the V gene TRBV18; 8 bases fit TRBD1. Germline assignment: CDR1 KGHSH and CDR2 LQKENI. CDR3 length: 19 residues. V shed 6 bases and J 0 bases; nucleotides not matched to a gene: 16. The CDR3 coding sequence is TGTGCCAGCTCGTCGGACAGGGCGCAGCGGGCAGACTCCTACAATGAGCAGTTCTTC. Translated: CASSSDRAQRADSYNEQFF.

V usage is TRBV12-3 or TRBV12-4 and J usage is TRBJ1-2; a possible D gene is TRBD1 (5 bases). The ends were cut back, 4 bases at V and 7 bases at J, with 10 bases in the middle. The CDR3 is 12 residues long. DNA of the CDR3: TGTGCCAGCAGTTCGTTCCAGGGTGGCTACACCTTC. This codes for CASSSFQGGYTF.

This clone was seen more than once but under ten times. The V call is TRBV9, the J call TRBJ2-1; TRBD2 might be the D (6 bases). CDR1 and CDR2 (germline): SGDLS, YYNGEE. The V gene lost 0 bases and the J gene lost 1 base, with 8 bases spanning the gap. The CDR3 totals 15 residues. CDR3 DNA: TGTGCCAGCAGCGTAGGCGCGGGGTCCTACAATGAGCAGTTCTTC. Its protein product is CASSVGAGSYNEQFF.

The chain combines TRBV3-1 (or the pseudogene TRBV3-2) with TRBJ1-2; D might be TRBD1 (5 bases). V was pared by 4 bases and J by 7 bases, with 10 bases between. CDR3 size: 12 residues. The V gene's germline CDR1 is LGHDT and CDR2 YNNKEL (reference sequence). The CDR3 sequence is CASSPQGLGYTF. The DNA of the CDR3 is TGTGCCAGCAGCCCTCAGGGCCTTGGCTACACCTTC.

Remarks on this clone: Germline and junction disagree at one end, which may indicate a read error. The V call is TRBV18, the J call TRBJ2-7; tentatively, D is TRBD2 (6 bases). Germline lookup yields CDR1 KGHSH and CDR2 LQKENI. CDR3 length: 13 amino acids. CDR3 in amino acids: CASSTRESCEQYF. CDR3 sequence (DNA): TGTGCCAGCTCAACACGGGAGTCCTGCGAGCAGTACTTC.

The chain combines TRBV6-2 or TRBV6-3 with TRBJ2-2, with D hard to call. Germline CDR1 MNHEY, CDR2 SVGEGT. The CDR3 totals 16 residues. The V end was cut by 2 bases, the J end by 1 base, with 11 bases between. The CDR3 bases are TGTGCCAGCAGTTACGTAAGCAGGAAGAACACCGGGGAGCTGTTTTTT. Protein product: CASSYVSRKNTGELFF.

This clone was picked up one time. The chain carries TRBV14 and TRBJ2-7, with D perhaps matching TRBD1 (6 bases). V was shortened by 4 bases and J by 0 bases, with 25 bases between the two germline ends. Germline V gene data show CDR1 as SGHDN and CDR2 as FVKESK. This CDR3 contains 19 residues. DNA for the CDR3: TGTGCCAGCAGCCCCCAAGCTTACCAGGGTACAGGGAACTCCTACGAGCAGTACTTC. Its protein product is CASSPQAYQGTGNSYEQYF.

V and J are TRBV4-2 and TRBJ1-1, with a possible D match to TRBD1 (5 bases). Germline V gives CDR1 LGHNA, CDR2 YNFKEQ. The V end lost 3 bases, the J end lost 4 bases, and 21 bases lay between the germline ends. There are 17 residues in the CDR3. The CDR3 sequence is CASSHRPSAGGTTEAFF. In nucleotides, the CDR3 is TGTGCCAGCAGCCACCGTCCCAGCGCGGGGGGAACCACTGAAGCTTTCTTT.

The rearrangement uses TRBV30 and TRBJ2-7, with D tentatively TRBD1 (6 bases). V lost 3 bases and J 7 bases, leaving 13 bases between the germline ends. Germline-derived CDR1 and CDR2 are GTSNPN and SVGIG (reference sequence). CDR3 length: 12 residues. The CDR3 reads CAWSYTGKEQYF. CDR3 coding DNA: TGTGCCTGGAGCTATACAGGGAAGGAGCAGTACTTC.

This clone was seen many times. The CDR3 nucleotides are TGTGCCAGCAGTTTACCCCAGGGGGTGGGAGGCTACACCTTC. Its protein product is CASSLPQGVGGYTF. The chain combines TRBV28 with TRBJ1-2, with TRBD1 identical over 7 bases. The CDR3 has 14 amino acids. In germline, CDR1 is MDHEN, CDR2 SYDVKM. Trimming cost V 2 bases and J 8 bases; bases outside gene matches: 8.

The rearrangement links TRBV7-8 to TRBJ1-3; TRBD1 is a possible D gene (6 bases). Germline V gene data show CDR1 as SGHVS and CDR2 as FQNEAQ. V lost 1 base and J lost 0, with 10 bases in between. The CDR3 runs 16 residues. The DNA for the CDR3 is TGTGCCAGCAGCTTAGGACAGGCGCTCTCTGGAAACACCATATATTTT. Protein product: CASSLGQALSGNTIYF.

This sequence joins TRBV4-1 and TRBJ2-3; 7 bases line up with TRBD2. The V gene's germline CDR1 is MGHRA and CDR2 YSYEKL. V gave up 1 base and J gave up 5 bases; unmatched junction bases: 0. The CDR3 runs 13 residues. CDR3 sequence: CASSQGGGDTQYF. The CDR3 DNA follows: TGCGCCAGCAGCCAAGGGGGGGGAGATACGCAGTATTTT.

This clone was observed a few times. This sequence joins TRBV19 and TRBJ2-2; no clear D gene. CDR3 length: 17 residues. Trimming removed 10 bases at V and 0 bases at J, with 21 bases between. CDR1 is LNHDA, CDR2 SQIVND, per germline (reference sequence). CDR3 region: CAKTAAPIGPNTGELFF. CDR3 bases: TGTGCCAAGACTGCCGCGCCGATTGGTCCGAACACCGGGGAGCTGTTTTTT.

The chain joins TRBV6-5 to TRBJ2-1, with 8 positions matching TRBD2. V was clipped by 4 bases and J by 7 bases; unmatched bases: 9. The germline V gene has CDR1 MNHEY and CDR2 SVGAGI. There are 15 residues in the CDR3. CDR3 loop: CASSLAGGASNEQFF. As DNA, the CDR3 is TGTGCCAGCAGTTTGGCCGGGGGGGCCAGTAATGAGCAGTTCTTC.

V usage is TRBV19 and J usage is TRBJ2-2, with 8 positions matching TRBD1. Germline values: CDR1 LNHDA, CDR2 SQIVND (reference sequence). The CDR3 loop spans 14 amino acids. J lost 7 bases, V lost 4 bases, and 5 bases had no gene match. CDR3 protein: CASSRAGGIGELFF. For the CDR3, the DNA is TGTGCCAGTAGTAGGGCAGGGGGCATCGGGGAGCTGTTTTTT.

There are a few counts of this clone. This chain uses TRBV3-1 (or the pseudogene TRBV3-2) with TRBJ1-4; a possible D gene is TRBD1 (5 bases). CDR3 length: 14 amino acids. The germline CDR1 and CDR2 sequences are LGHDT and YNNKEL (reference sequence). Trimming removed 4 bases at V and 4 bases at J, with 10 bases between. CDR3 bases: TGTGCCAGCAGCCCTCTCGGGGGTAATGAAAAACTGTTTTTT. Translation gives CASSPLGGNEKLFF.

This clone has just a few counts. The rearrangement uses TRBV6-5 and TRBJ2-3; TRBD1 matches 9 bases. The germline V gene has CDR1 MNHEY and CDR2 SVGAGI. CDR3 length: 15 amino acids. V shed 5 bases and J 5 bases; nucleotides not matched to a gene: 8. CDR3: CASSPRDRVRDTQYF. The CDR3 nucleotides read TGTGCCAGCAGTCCACGGGACAGGGTAAGAGATACGCAGTATTTT.

The chain combines TRBV29-1 with TRBJ2-5; 7 positions match TRBD1. Losses at the gene ends were 1 base for V and 5 bases for J; bases not matched to a gene: 10. CDR1 is SQVTM, CDR2 ANQGSEA, per germline. The CDR3 is made up of 15 amino acids. The CDR3 loop is CSVEVVGGMGETQYF. The CDR3 region has the DNA TGCAGCGTTGAAGTAGTAGGGGGCATGGGGGAGACCCAGTACTTC.

The chain has TRBV7-6 and TRBJ1-2; TRBD1 might be the D (5 bases). The CDR3 consists of 15 residues. CDR1 SGHVS and CDR2 FNYEAQ come from the germline V gene. V was pared by 1 base and J by 8 bases, with 17 bases between. The CDR3 region is CASSLDGGGSGGYTF. For the CDR3, the DNA is TGTGCCAGCAGCTTAGACGGCGGGGGTTCCGGGGGCTACACCTTC.

The V and J genes are TRBV2 and TRBJ2-1; 9 positions match TRBD2. The CDR3 sequence is 15 residues long. Trimming cost V 2 bases and J 4 bases; bases outside gene matches: 3. Looked up from germline, CDR1 is SNHLY and CDR2 is FYNNEI. The CDR3 is CASSENSGSYNEQFF. The CDR3 DNA sequence: TGTGCCAGCAGTGAAAATAGCGGGAGTTACAATGAGCAGTTCTTC.

CDR3 bases: TGTGCCAGCAGTTTCCAGGGTGTCTCTGGAAACACCATATATTTT. It codes for CASSFQGVSGNTIYF. The gene calls are TRBV27 and TRBJ1-3, with a possible D match to TRBD1 (5 bases). Germline V gene sequence: CDR1 MNHEY, CDR2 SMNVEV (reference sequence). This CDR3 is 15 amino acids long. Trimming stripped 3 bases from V and 0 bases from J, with 9 bases between.

The chain carries TRBV5-6 and TRBJ2-7, with 7 positions matching TRBD2. This CDR3 comprises 14 residues. Germline CDR1 is SGHDT and CDR2 is YYEEEE. The trim removed 7 bases at V and 9 bases at J, leaving 16 bases unmatched. CDR3: CASRGRGFGRGQYF. The DNA of the CDR3 is TGTGCCAGCCGCGGGAGAGGTTTTGGACGCGGGCAGTACTTC.

The chain combines TRBV19 with TRBJ1-2; 8 bases align to TRBD1. V lost 1 base, J lost 4 bases, and 5 bases stayed unmatched. The germline V gene has CDR1 LNHDA and CDR2 SQIVND (reference sequence). The CDR3 is 15 residues long. CDR3: CASSIGPGGVYGYTF. In DNA form, the CDR3 reads TGTGCCAGTAGTATAGGTCCAGGGGGCGTCTATGGCTACACCTTC.

The chain employs TRBV6-5 and TRBJ1-1, with a possible D match to TRBD1 (5 bases). The CDR3 runs to 13 residues. V lost 7 bases, J lost 0 bases, and 9 bases lay in between. Germline V gives CDR1 MNHEY, CDR2 SVGAGI. The CDR3 nucleotides read TGTGCCAGCAACCCAGGGCTGAACACTGAAGCTTTCTTT. It yields the protein CASNPGLNTEAFF.